This TCR beta chain was documented in a study of T cells in Graves' hyperthyroidism and ophthalmopathy. The CDR3 regions of TCR beta were amplified from RNA transcripts. The TCR CDR3 was amplified in a first-round RT-PCR using the HTBI primer set. TCRdb called the multiplex PCR reads again in MiXCR, with one record for every CDR3 protein. Of around 620,000 distinct CDR3 sequences listed, more than 13% were seen once; the top ten hold around 7%. Germline CDR1 LGHNA, CDR2 YNFKEQ. The V segment lost 4 bases and the J segment 2 bases; nucleotides outside the gene matches: 13. The CDR3 covers 20 residues. This clonotype came up a few times.

This receptor was obtained from a woman between 18 and 29 years old with Graves' ophthalmopathy. The chain recombines TRBV4-2 with TRBJ2-2; 13 bases are shared with TRBD2. The source material was blood. In DNA, the CDR3 is TGTGCCAGCAGCCTAAGACTAGCGGGAGGAGGGGTTCTTAACACCGGGGAGCTGTTTTTT. Protein sequence: CASSLRLAGGGVLNTGELFF.